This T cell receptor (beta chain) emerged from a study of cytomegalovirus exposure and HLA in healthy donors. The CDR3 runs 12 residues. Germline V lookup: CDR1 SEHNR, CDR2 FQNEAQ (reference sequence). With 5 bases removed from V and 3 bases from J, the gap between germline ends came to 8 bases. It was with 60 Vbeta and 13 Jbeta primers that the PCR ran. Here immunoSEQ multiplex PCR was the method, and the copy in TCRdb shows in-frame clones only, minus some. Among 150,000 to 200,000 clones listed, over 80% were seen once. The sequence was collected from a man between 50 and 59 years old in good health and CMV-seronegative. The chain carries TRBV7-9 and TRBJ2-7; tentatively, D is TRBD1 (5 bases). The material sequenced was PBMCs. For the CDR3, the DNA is TGTGCCAGCAGCGCGCAGGGCTACGAGCAGTACTTC. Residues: CASSAQGYEQYF.